Following are 26 T cell receptor beta chains from one sample sequenced in a study of control samples from healthy donors and cancer patients. Measured with immunoSEQ multiplex PCR; TCRdb has only the in-frame clones, and not every one. The data show around 55,000 clones, around 90% seen once. Sequenced input: blood. The receptors shown here come from a man in his forties or fifties in good health.

The rearrangement uses TRBV6-4 and TRBJ2-2; 14 bases fit TRBD2. The CDR3 runs to 21 residues. V lost 2 bases to trimming and J lost 7 bases; unmatched junction nucleotides: 18. Germline V gives CDR1 MRHNA, CDR2 SNTAGT. Written as DNA, the CDR3 is TGTGCCAGCAGTGACCCCAGGGGGTCACCGGGACTAGCGGGAGTCGGCGGGGAGCTGTTTTTT. Protein: CASSDPRGSPGLAGVGGELFF.

The chain recombines TRBV6-5 with TRBJ2-5, with TRBD1 matching over 8 bases. Trimming took 6 bases from V and 5 from J; bases not matched to a gene: 8. CDR3 length: 14 residues. CDR1 and CDR2 (germline): MNHEY, SVGAGI. The CDR3 nucleotides read TGTGCCAGCAGACGACAGGGGATCGGGGAGACCCAGTACTTC. It specifies CASRRQGIGETQYF.

V is TRBV4-3 and J is TRBJ1-2; D is perhaps TRBD1 (5 bases). Germline assignment: CDR1 LGHNA and CDR2 YSLEER. The CDR3 runs 16 residues. V was trimmed by 4 bases and J by 4 bases, leaving 19 bases between them. CDR3 sequence (DNA): TGCGCCAGCAGCCCTCGGGGAGGGGAGTATGGCTATGGCTACACCTTC. Amino acid sequence: CASSPRGGEYGYGYTF.

V and J are TRBV19 and TRBJ2-1; 10 positions match TRBD2. V was pared by 8 bases and J by 1 base, with 8 bases of the junction left unmatched. CDR3 length: 16 residues. CDR1 is LNHDA and CDR2 is SQIVND in the germline V gene (reference sequence). In DNA, the CDR3 is TGTGCCAGTTCCTTCGTAGCGGGAGGTTCCTACAATGAGCAGTTCTTC. As protein: CASSFVAGGSYNEQFF.

In its sample, this clone was seen once. The CDR3 DNA reads TGTGCCAGCAGCTTGGGACTAGCGGGCGGACAAGAGACCCAGTACTTC. It encodes CASSLGLAGGQETQYF. The chain uses TRBV11-2 and TRBJ2-5; 12 bases are shared with TRBD2. The CDR3 extends over 16 amino acids. Germline CDR1 SGHAT, CDR2 FQNNGV. The V gene end was trimmed by 3 bases and the J gene end by 2 bases; junction bases not matched to a gene: 4.

The gene calls are TRBV3-1 (or the pseudogene TRBV3-2) and TRBJ2-2; 10 nucleotides match TRBD2. CDR3 length: 16 residues. V was pared by 0 bases and J by 7 bases, with 5 bases of the junction left unmatched. The germline V gene encodes CDR1 LGHDT and CDR2 YNNKEL (reference sequence). The CDR3 DNA follows: TGTGCCAGCAGCCAAGAAAGGAGCGGGAGGGGCGGGGAGCTGTTTTTT. It translates to CASSQERSGRGGELFF.

V usage is TRBV30 and J usage is TRBJ2-7; perhaps TRBD1 as D (6 bases). CDR3 length: 14 residues. Germline V gene sequence: CDR1 GTSNPN, CDR2 SVGIG (reference sequence). With 6 bases removed from V and 3 bases from J, the gap between germline ends came to 18 bases. CDR3 DNA: TGTGCCTGTACACAGGGACCCGTTTTCTACGAGCAGTACTTC. Its translation: CACTQGPVFYEQYF.

This rearrangement joins TRBV5-1 to TRBJ2-1, with 12 bases identical to TRBD2. The germline CDR1 and CDR2 sequences are SGHRS and YFSETQ. With 0 bases clipped from V and 9 bases from J, the junction kept 4 bases outside the gene matches. This CDR3 has 15 amino acids. This CDR3 is CASSLGLAGAGEQFF. The CDR3 coding sequence is TGCGCCAGCAGCTTGGGACTAGCGGGAGCGGGTGAGCAGTTCTTC.

As regards this clone: The junction shows a germline mismatch at one end, possibly a read error. The chain has TRBV19 and TRBJ2-7; 9 bases are a match to TRBD2. CDR3 size: 16 residues. The germline gives CDR1 LNHDA, CDR2 SQIVND (reference sequence). CDR3 DNA sequence: TGCCCGTTGCGGGAGGGCCAGGTCGGGGGGTTTTACGAGCAGTACTTC. The encoded protein is CPLREGQVGGFYEQYF.

J is TRBJ2-1 and V is TRBV7-3; 11 positions agree with TRBD1. The germline V gene encodes CDR1 SGHTA and CDR2 FQGTGA. Trimming cost V 0 bases and J 8 bases; bases outside gene matches: 6. The CDR3 has 16 residues. Written as DNA, the CDR3 is TGTGCCAGCAGCTTAACTCGGGACAGGGGGTTTGATGAGCAGTTCTTC. Translation: CASSLTRDRGFDEQFF.

This chain connects TRBV28 to TRBJ2-1, with 7 nucleotides matching TRBD1. Germline V lookup: CDR1 MDHEN, CDR2 SYDVKM. The CDR3 is made up of 16 amino acids. V lost 7 bases to trimming and J lost 0 bases; unmatched junction nucleotides: 9. The CDR3 spells CASKGLGGLSYNEQFF. The CDR3 bases are TGTGCCAGCAAGGGCTTAGGGGGCCTCTCCTACAATGAGCAGTTCTTC.

The rearrangement links TRBV6-6 to TRBJ2-3; the D is unclear. This CDR3 region has 12 residues. Trimming stripped 8 bases from V and 2 bases from J, with 8 bases between. Germline V gives CDR1 MNHNY, CDR2 SVGAGI (reference sequence). This CDR3 reads CASSVHTDTQYF. In DNA form, the CDR3 reads TGTGCCAGCTCGGTACACACAGATACGCAGTATTTT.

The gene calls are TRBV11-2 and TRBJ2-3, with 13 bases identical to TRBD2. Germline values: CDR1 SGHAT, CDR2 FQNNGV. The CDR3 length is 16 residues. V shed 3 bases, J shed 1 base, and the junction held 1 base outside the gene matches. The CDR3 coding sequence is TGTGCCAGCAGCTTCACTAGCGGGGGGGGCACAGATACGCAGTATTTT. It yields the protein CASSFTSGGGTDTQYF.

The CDR3 region has the DNA TGTGCCAGCAGCTTAAATCTGGGAGAGACCCAGTACTTC. Translation: CASSLNLGETQYF. The rearrangement links TRBV7-2 to TRBJ2-5; D gene ambiguous. Germline V gene sequence: CDR1 SGHTA, CDR2 FQGNSA. Between the trimmed V and J ends, which lost 2 bases and 4 bases, there was a span of 8 bases. CDR3 length: 13 amino acids.

The V call is TRBV6-5, the J call TRBJ1-2; the D gene is possibly TRBD1 (6 bases). With 6 bases removed from V and 4 bases from J, the gap between germline ends came to 18 bases. In germline, CDR1 is MNHEY, CDR2 SVGAGI. The CDR3 contains 15 residues. CDR3 DNA sequence: TGTGCCAGCAGCTACCAGGCAGGGGATTTCTATGGCTACACCTTC. Its translation is CASSYQAGDFYGYTF.

The V gene is TRBV24-1, the J gene TRBJ2-2; possibly TRBD1 or TRBD2 for D (5 bases each). Trimming took 0 bases from V and 0 from J, leaving 16 bases between them. The germline V gene has CDR1 KGHDR and CDR2 SFDVKD. This CDR3 contains 19 residues. CDR3 nucleotides: TGTGCCACCAGTGATTTGTTCGGGACGGACATCGCGAACACCGGGGAGCTGTTTTTT. It codes for CATSDLFGTDIANTGELFF.

The chain links TRBV28 to TRBJ1-4; 7 bases are a match to TRBD1. Per the germline V gene, CDR1 is MDHEN and CDR2 is SYDVKM. J was trimmed by 3 bases and V by 8 bases; bases with no gene match: 6. The CDR3 covers 14 residues. Written as DNA, the CDR3 is TGTGCCAGCTCAAAGGGACAGCCTAATGAAAAACTGTTTTTT. This codes for CASSKGQPNEKLFF.

The V call is TRBV15, the J call TRBJ1-1; 7 bases agree with TRBD1. The CDR3 has 15 amino acids. Germline loops: CDR1 LNHNV, CDR2 YYDKDF (reference sequence). J lost 3 bases, V lost 4 bases, and 8 bases had no gene match. In DNA, the CDR3 is TGTGCCACCAGCATACACACAGGGGCGGACACTGAAGCTTTCTTT. As protein: CATSIHTGADTEAFF.

The gene calls are TRBV19 and TRBJ2-1, with 8 positions matching TRBD2. V was pared by 5 bases and J by 5 bases, with 20 bases of the junction left unmatched. The CDR3 totals 19 residues. The germline V gene encodes CDR1 LNHDA and CDR2 SQIVND (reference sequence). CDR3 bases: TGTGCCAGTAGTTCCCCTTACCCCAAGGGTAGCGGGACGCACAATGAGCAGTTCTTC. Translated, it gives CASSSPYPKGSGTHNEQFF.

This clone has a single count. J is TRBJ2-3 and V is TRBV19; either TRBD1 or TRBD2 may fit D (5 bases each). CDR1 and CDR2 from the germline V gene are LNHDA and SQIVND (reference sequence). The germline V and J ends were trimmed by 5 bases and 4 bases, with 10 bases remaining between them. This CDR3 contains 13 residues. In DNA, the CDR3 is TGTGCCAGTAGTCTCGTGGGGGCAGATACGCAGTATTTT. Protein product: CASSLVGADTQYF.

This chain joins TRBV6-5 and TRBJ2-1; tentative D call: TRBD2 (5 bases). CDR1 and CDR2 from the germline V gene are MNHEY and SVGAGI. CDR3 size: 14 residues. V lost 0 bases to trimming and J lost 6 bases, with 9 bases between them. The CDR3 coding sequence is TGTGCCAGCAGTTACTCGGACGGGATCAATGAGCAGTTCTTC. Translation: CASSYSDGINEQFF.

This chain joins TRBV10-3 and TRBJ1-1; D gene uncertain. Germline V lookup: CDR1 ENHRY, CDR2 SYGVKD. V gave up 4 bases and J gave up 0 bases, with 6 bases separating them. CDR3 size: 13 residues. The CDR3 DNA reads as TGTGCCATCAGTGGAGGTTTGAACACTGAAGCTTTCTTT. This translates into CAISGGLNTEAFF.

The genes are TRBV15 and TRBJ1-2, with D unclear. The CDR3 loop spans 15 amino acids. The germline gives CDR1 LNHNV, CDR2 YYDKDF (reference sequence). Trimming took 5 bases from V and 4 from J, leaving 17 bases between them. Written as DNA, the CDR3 is TGTGCCACCAGCGAGGGCGCCGACCCTGTCTATGGCTACACCTTC. Translation: CATSEGADPVYGYTF.

The V gene is TRBV29-1, the J gene TRBJ2-5; 11 bases are shared with TRBD2. Germline V gives CDR1 SQVTM, CDR2 ANQGSEA. CDR3 size: 14 residues. The J segment lost 4 bases and the V segment lost 8 bases, leaving 9 bases of the junction unmatched. DNA of the CDR3: TGCAGCTATAGCGGGAGGGCCGCCGGAGAGACCCAGTACTTC. This gives the protein CSYSGRAAGETQYF.

The chain links TRBV5-6 to TRBJ1-1; TRBD1 matches at 7 bases. This CDR3 comprises 13 residues. The J segment lost 3 bases and the V segment lost 4 bases, leaving 3 bases of the junction unmatched. Germline lookup yields CDR1 SGHDT and CDR2 YYEEEE. The CDR3 DNA reads TGTGCCAGCAGCAGAGGACAGGACACTGAAGCTTTCTTT. Its translation is CASSRGQDTEAFF.

The genes are TRBV11-2 and TRBJ2-3; no reliable D call. Trimming took 1 base from V and 3 from J, leaving 2 bases between them. The length of the CDR3 is 12 residues. The V gene's germline CDR1 is SGHAT and CDR2 FQNNGV. This CDR3 reads CASSLVTDTQYF. CDR3 in DNA: TGTGCCAGCAGCTTAGTAACAGATACGCAGTATTTT.